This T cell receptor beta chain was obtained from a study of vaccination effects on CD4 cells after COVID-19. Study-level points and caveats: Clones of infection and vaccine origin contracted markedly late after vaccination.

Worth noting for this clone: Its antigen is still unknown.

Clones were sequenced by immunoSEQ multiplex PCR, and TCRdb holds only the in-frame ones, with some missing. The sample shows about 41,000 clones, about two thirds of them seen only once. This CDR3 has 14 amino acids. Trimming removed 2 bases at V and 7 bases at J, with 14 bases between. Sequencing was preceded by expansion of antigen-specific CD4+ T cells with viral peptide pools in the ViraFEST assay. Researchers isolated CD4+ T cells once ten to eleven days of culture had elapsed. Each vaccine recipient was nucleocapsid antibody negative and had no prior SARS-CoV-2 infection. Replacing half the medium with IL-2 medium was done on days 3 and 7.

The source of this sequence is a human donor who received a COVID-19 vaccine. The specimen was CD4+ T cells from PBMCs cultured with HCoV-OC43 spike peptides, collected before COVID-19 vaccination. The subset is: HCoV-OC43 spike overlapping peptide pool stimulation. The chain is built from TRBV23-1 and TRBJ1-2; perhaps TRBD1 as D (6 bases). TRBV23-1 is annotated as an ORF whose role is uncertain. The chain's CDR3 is CASSQPDRMAGYTF. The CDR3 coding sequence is TGCGCCAGCAGTCAACCCGACAGGATGGCTGGCTACACCTTC.